This T cell receptor beta chain was documented in a study of cytomegalovirus exposure and HLA in healthy donors. With 60 Vbeta and 13 Jbeta primers, the PCR was carried out. Per the study methods: An analysis performed later counted 60 million to 90 million unique TCR beta chains (roughly 11 million of them shared). Clones were read by immunoSEQ multiplex PCR, and TCRdb kept only the in-frame ones, dropping some. For V, J and clone size, that table is used; D and trimming come from the DNA. The sample yields more than 100,000 clones, roughly three fifths seen once. Germline V gene data show CDR1 as SGHRS and CDR2 as YFSETQ. This CDR3 region has 17 residues. V was shortened by 2 bases and J by 5 bases, with 20 bases between the two germline ends.

The sequence was collected from a middle-aged woman in good health and CMV-seronegative. The genes are TRBV5-1 and TRBJ2-1, with a possible D match to TRBD1 (5 bases). Material for sequencing was PBMCs. The CDR3 region is CASSFFMGPKTNNEQFF. In DNA form, the CDR3 reads TGCGCCAGCAGCTTCTTCATGGGGCCGAAGACAAACAATGAGCAGTTCTTC.